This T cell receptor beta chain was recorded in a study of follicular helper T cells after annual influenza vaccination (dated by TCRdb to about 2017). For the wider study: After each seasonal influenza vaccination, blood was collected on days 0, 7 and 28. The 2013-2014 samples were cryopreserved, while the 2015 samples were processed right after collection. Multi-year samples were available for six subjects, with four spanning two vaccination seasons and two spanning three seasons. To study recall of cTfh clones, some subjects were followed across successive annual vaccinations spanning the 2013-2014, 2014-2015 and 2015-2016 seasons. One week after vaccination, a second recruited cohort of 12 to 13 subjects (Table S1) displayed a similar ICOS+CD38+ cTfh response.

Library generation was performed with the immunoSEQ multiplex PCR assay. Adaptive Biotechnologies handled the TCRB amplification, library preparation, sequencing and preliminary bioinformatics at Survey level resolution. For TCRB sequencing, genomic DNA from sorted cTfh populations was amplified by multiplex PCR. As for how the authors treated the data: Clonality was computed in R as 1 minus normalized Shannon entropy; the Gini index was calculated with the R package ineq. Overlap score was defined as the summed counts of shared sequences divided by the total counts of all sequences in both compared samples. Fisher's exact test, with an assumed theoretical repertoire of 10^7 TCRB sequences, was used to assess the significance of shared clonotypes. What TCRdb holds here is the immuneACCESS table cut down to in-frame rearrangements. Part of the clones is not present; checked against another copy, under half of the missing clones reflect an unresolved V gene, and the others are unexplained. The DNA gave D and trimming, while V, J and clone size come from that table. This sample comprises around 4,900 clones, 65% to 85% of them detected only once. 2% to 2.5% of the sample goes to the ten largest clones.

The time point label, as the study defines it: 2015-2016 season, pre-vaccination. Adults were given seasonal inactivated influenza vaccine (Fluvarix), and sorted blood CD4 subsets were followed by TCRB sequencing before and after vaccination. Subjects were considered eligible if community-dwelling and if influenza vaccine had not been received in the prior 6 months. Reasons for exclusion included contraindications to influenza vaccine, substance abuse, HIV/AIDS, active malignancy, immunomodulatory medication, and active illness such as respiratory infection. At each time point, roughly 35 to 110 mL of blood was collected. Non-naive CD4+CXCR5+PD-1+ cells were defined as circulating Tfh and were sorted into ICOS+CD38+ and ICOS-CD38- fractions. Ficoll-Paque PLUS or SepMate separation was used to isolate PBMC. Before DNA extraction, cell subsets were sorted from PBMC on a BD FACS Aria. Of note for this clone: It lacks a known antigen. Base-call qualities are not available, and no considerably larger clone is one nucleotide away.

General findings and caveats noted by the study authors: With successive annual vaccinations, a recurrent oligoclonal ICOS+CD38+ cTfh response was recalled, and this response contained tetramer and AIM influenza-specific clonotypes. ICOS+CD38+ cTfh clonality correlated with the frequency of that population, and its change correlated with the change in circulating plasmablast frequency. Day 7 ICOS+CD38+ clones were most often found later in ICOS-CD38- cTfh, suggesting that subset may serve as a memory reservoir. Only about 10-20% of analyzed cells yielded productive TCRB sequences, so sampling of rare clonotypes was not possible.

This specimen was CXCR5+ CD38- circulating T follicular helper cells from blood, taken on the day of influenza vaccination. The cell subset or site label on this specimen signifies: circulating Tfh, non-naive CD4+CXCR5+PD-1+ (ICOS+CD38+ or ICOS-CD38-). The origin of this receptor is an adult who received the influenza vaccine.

CDR3 sequence: CASSSEGVGSGYTF. In nucleotides, the sequence is TGTGCCAGCAGCTCAGAGGGTGTGGGAAGCGGCTACACCTTC. The chain is assembled from TRBV7-2 and TRBJ1-2; the D gene cannot be resolved reliably. As encoded in the germline V gene, CDR1 is SGHTA while CDR2 is FQGNSA. V loses 4 bases, J loses 8 bases, and the germline ends lie 17 bases apart. The CDR3 runs 14 residues from the cysteine to the phenylalanine. The only DNA kept is the CDR3, 42 bases in frame from the first base.